A single sample gave rise to the 5 T cell receptor beta chains below, sequenced in a study of response to subunit inactivated influenza vaccine (dated by TCRdb to between 2018 and 2020). The library relied on RT-PCR. The instrument was an Illumina HiSeq 2500. TCRdb's own reprocessing of the public reads used fastp at Q25 and MiXCR and kept productive beta chains. Every CDR3 protein is listed once, alongside the most common genes and DNA of its rows. This sample gives 400,000 to 650,000 distinct CDR3 sequences in total; more than 7% of them show up just once. Around 14% of the sample is taken by the ten largest. Sequencing used PBMCs from blood, obtained 23 months after vaccination. All receptors derive from a man aged 50 to 69 who received an inactivated influenza vaccine. Donor details come from another sample of the same person, matched by shared clones.

This clonotype was counted a few times. The chain couples TRBV6-2 or TRBV6-3 to TRBJ2-7; perhaps TRBD1 as D (5 bases). This CDR3 spans 17 amino acids. Germline assignment: CDR1 MNHEY and CDR2 SVGEGT. V dropped 2 bases and J dropped 0 bases, with 17 bases sitting between them. The CDR3 DNA sequence: TGTGCCAGCAGTTACACCCTAGGGGAAATAGTCTCCTACGAGCAGTACTTC. Its protein product is CASSYTLGEIVSYEQYF.

In this sample, this clonotype turned up many times. The chain recombines TRBV4-1 with TRBJ1-1, with D possibly matching TRBD1 (6 bases). CDR1 and CDR2 (germline): MGHRA, YSYEKL. The CDR3 totals 15 residues. Deletions cut 2 bases from V and 7 bases from J, with 17 bases between. DNA for the CDR3: TGCGCCAGCAGCCAACCCCAGGGGCGCGTCCTTGAAGCTTTCTTT. Its translation is CASSQPQGRVLEAFF.

In this sample, this clonotype turned up many times. J is TRBJ1-1 and V is TRBV5-1; 9 nucleotides match TRBD1. The germline V gene has CDR1 SGHRS and CDR2 YFSETQ. With V trimmed by 6 bases and J by 4 bases, 7 bases remained unmatched. The CDR3 covers 14 residues. CDR3 region: CASTRDREGTEAFF. The CDR3 DNA reads TGCGCCAGCACCCGGGACAGGGAGGGCACTGAAGCTTTCTTT.

The chain links TRBV14 to TRBJ2-7; D remains ambiguous. Germline CDR1 and CDR2: SGHDN and FVKESK. Trimming cost V 7 bases and J 6 bases, with 16 bases left between them. This CDR3 has 13 amino acids. The CDR3 sequence: CASNGAGDVEQYF. CDR3 in DNA: TGTGCCAGCAACGGTGCAGGTGACGTCGAGCAGTACTTC. Full variable domain (missing parts from reference TRBV14 and TRBJ2-7): EAGVTQFPSHSVIEKGQTVTLRCDPISGHDNLYWYRRVMGKEIKFLLHFVKESKQDESGMPNNRFLAERTGGTYSTLKVQPAELEDSGVYFCASNGAGDVEQYFGPGTRLTVT.

This clonotype was found many times. The chain links TRBV27 to TRBJ1-2, with D tentatively TRBD1 (5 bases). V lost 2 bases, J lost 2 bases, and 6 bases lay in between. CDR3 length equals 13 residues. Germline V gene lookup returns CDR1 MNHEY and CDR2 SMNVEV (reference sequence). CDR3 sequence: CASSLGGNYGYTF. In DNA, the CDR3 is TGTGCCAGCAGTTTAGGGGGAAACTATGGCTACACCTTC.